This T cell receptor beta chain is drawn from a study of blood T cell repertoires in COVID-19. Overall study: T cells, B-cell-depleted T cells, or PBMCs provided the cDNA or gDNA that served as material.

Per the original methods: It was from reference gene primer amplification that nucleated cell counts were estimated. This table comes from immunoSEQ multiplex PCR, and its TCRdb copy is limited to in-frame clones, with some not included. V and J calls and clone size come straight from that table; D and trimming were deduced from the DNA. The sample has some 130,000 clones; about 80% are singletons. Germline V gene lookup returns CDR1 LNHDA and CDR2 SQIVND (reference sequence). The CDR3 runs to 14 residues. Sequencing was carried out using peripheral blood. The chain links TRBV19 to TRBJ1-5; 9 bases are a match to TRBD1. The TCR sequence derives from a man between 40 and 49 years old with active or convalescent COVID-19. For the CDR3, the DNA is TGTGCGGGAGGACAGGGGATTGGCAATCAGCCCCAGCATTTT. This encodes CAGGQGIGNQPQHF.